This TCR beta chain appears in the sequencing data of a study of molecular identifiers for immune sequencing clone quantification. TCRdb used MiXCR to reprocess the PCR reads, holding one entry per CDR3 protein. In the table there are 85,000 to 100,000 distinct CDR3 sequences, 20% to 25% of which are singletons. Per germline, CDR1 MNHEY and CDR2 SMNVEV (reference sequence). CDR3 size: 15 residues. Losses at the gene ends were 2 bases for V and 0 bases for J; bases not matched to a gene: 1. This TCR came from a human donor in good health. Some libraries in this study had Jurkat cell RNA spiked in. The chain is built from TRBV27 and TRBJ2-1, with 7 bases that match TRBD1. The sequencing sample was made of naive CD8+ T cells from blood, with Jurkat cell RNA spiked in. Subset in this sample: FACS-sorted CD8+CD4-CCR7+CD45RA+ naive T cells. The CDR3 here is CASSLTGVSYNEQFF. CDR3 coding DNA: TGTGCCAGCAGTTTAACAGGGGTCTCCTACAATGAGCAGTTCTTC.